These T cell receptor beta chains were read from a single sample in a study of T cell repertoires in cytomegalovirus infection. Their recognized antigens are unknown. TCRdb processed the reads anew with MiXCR; each CDR3 protein has one entry. The repertoire consists of about 130,000 distinct CDR3 sequences, with roughly a quarter occurring once and the leading ten covering almost 35%. The sequenced sample consisted of PBMCs, sequenced either directly or after in vitro stimulation (not recorded which). These receptors were obtained from a human donor in good health (CMV status not recorded). Some clones in this sample may be carry-over from other donors' samples. Both conserved end residues are part of each CDR3.

v_call cdr3_aa
TRBV9 CASSVGATPGNTIYF
TRBV29-1 CSGGNTEAFF
TRBV7-2 CASSPTWTGIPDGYTF
TRBV7-2 CASSLVGPGGTNTGELFF
TRBV6-2/TRBV6-3 CASTGRTDEQYF
TRBV7-2 CASSLISGQFF
TRBV7-8 CASSPTRTAVNQPQHF
TRBV28 CASSRDLSSPLHF
TRBV5-6 CASSLVGGFGMNTEAFF
TRBV6-5 CASSSPGRSYEQYF
TRBV19 CASAGEGNSPLHF
TRBV5-1 CASASTGPTGETQYF
TRBV28 CARERETGELFF
TRBV11-2 CASSPSLAYPYNEQFF
TRBV19 CASNKGQLSGNTIYF
TRBV6-5 CASSKQWMNTEAFF
TRBV7-8 CASSLLDRPTSNQPQHF
TRBV5-1 CASSPRDNYGYTF
TRBV28 CASSLLTGGVGEQYF
TRBV6-5 CASSSADRGLRDYGYTF
TRBV7-9 CASSSTSGSFRETQYF
TRBV6-2/TRBV6-3 CASSYRDTTNQPQHF
TRBV7-2 CASSGTGSEQYF
TRBV7-3 CASSRREGSDTQYF
TRBV7-9 CASSLGQGARTEAFF
TRBV29-1 CSVGGEFVLF
TRBV28 CASSLPSRETQYF
TRBV11-2 CASGFAGTEAFF
TRBV6-5 CASSSWTARDTQYF
TRBV3-1 CASSPSVQTGTDTQYF
TRBV18 CASSATGGSNTGELFF
TRBV15 CATSRGGVSSYNEQFF
TRBV7-9 CASSSPGGFSGNTIYF
TRBV6-8 CASSRLAGYNEQFF
TRBV20-1 CSADGLAQETQYF
TRBV19 CASSGTETYGYTF
TRBV2 CASRRGSKLFF
TRBV7-2 CASSLGSVKETQYF
TRBV6-5 CASSAYRDSTYEQYF
TRBV7-2 CASSPSGTLSFYEQYF
TRBV4-3 CASSHGGTSGATDTQYF
TRBV7-2 CASSPRQGRSYEQYF
TRBV6-1 CASSPWDRGYEQYF
TRBV4-1 CASSQDRPSGSNEQFF
TRBV19 CASAPLGRTGELFF
TRBV7-9 CASSLSGNLDTQYF
TRBV7-2 CASSFLTDFTDTQYF
TRBV12-3/TRBV12-4 CASSRQGSYNEQFF
TRBV12-3/TRBV12-4 CASSNREETTEAFF
TRBV27 CASSLLRGDPEAFF
TRBV19 CASTLHAAPNQPQHF
TRBV19 CASNGAVQPQHF
TRBV19 CASGGLAGEIGELFF